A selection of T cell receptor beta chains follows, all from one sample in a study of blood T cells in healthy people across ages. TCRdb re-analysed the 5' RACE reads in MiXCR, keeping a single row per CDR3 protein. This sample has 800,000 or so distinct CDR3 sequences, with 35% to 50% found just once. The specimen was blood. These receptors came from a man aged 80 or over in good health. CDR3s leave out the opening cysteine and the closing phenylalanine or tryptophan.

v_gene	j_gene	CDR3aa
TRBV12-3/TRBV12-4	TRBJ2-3	ASTRDWPTSTDTQY
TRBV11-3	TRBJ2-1	ASSHSSSSNEQF
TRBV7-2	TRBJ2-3	ASSPVSSLGADTQY
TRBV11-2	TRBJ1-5	ASSLDAYSNQPQH
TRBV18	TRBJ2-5	ASAPQGETQY
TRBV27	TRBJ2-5	ASSPGAAVRQTQY
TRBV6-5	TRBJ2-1	ASSYWGQEQF
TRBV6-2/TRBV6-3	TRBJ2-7	ASSQRGPSYEQY
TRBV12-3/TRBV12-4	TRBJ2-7	ASSLGRQTNEQY
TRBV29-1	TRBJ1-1	SVEPTNTEAF
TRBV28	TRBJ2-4	ASSYSSGTKKNIQY
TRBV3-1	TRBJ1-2	ASTHQGNYGYT
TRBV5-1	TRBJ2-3	ASSLAVETSGRAADTQY
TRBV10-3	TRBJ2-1	AISESAGTYNEQF
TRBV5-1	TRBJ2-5	ASSLAVYQETQY
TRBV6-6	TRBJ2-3	ASRYHRASTDTQY
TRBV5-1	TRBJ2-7	ANSYESRGFDEQY
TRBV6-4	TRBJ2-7	ASSVPRERGFTYEQY
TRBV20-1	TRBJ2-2	SARDRRGGTGELF
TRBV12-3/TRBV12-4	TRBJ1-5	ASSLALKGQGAGQPQH
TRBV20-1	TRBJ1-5	SASPSLGGDIMVNQPQH
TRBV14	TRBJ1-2	ASSQDLLNVKGYT
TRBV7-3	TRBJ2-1	ASSANTNEQF
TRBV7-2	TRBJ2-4	ASSSTSGAKNIQY
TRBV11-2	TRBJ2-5	ASSWGTGLRETQY
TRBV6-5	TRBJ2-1	ASSLSGGRIGEQF
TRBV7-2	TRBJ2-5	ASSFQGARETQY
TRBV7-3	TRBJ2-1	ASSQTSGEWDEQF
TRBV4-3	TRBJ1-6	ASSQDIGGNSPLH
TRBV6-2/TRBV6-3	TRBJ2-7	ASERDSYEQY
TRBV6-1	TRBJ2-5	ASRLRTLTSGETQY
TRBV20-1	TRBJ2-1	SALIGMAMIDEQF
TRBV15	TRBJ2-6	ATSSDSSGANVLT
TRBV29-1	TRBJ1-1	SGKREWDTEAF
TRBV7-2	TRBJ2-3	ASSLRGGITTQY
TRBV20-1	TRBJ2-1	SAPHRLAGKSYNEQF
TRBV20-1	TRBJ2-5	SALRTRLETQY
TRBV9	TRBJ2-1	ASSAYSSYNEQF
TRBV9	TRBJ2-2	ASSVNSRANTGELF
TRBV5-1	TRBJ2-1	ASSPQGYNEQF
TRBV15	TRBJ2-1	ATSRVPGLADNNEQF
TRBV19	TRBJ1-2	ASTHTGDNYGYT
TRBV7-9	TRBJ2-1	ASSLLAGDYEQF
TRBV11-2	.	ASSPRLDGEQY
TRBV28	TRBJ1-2	ATQGGLANYGYT
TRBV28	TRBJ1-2	ASTDRLGGYT